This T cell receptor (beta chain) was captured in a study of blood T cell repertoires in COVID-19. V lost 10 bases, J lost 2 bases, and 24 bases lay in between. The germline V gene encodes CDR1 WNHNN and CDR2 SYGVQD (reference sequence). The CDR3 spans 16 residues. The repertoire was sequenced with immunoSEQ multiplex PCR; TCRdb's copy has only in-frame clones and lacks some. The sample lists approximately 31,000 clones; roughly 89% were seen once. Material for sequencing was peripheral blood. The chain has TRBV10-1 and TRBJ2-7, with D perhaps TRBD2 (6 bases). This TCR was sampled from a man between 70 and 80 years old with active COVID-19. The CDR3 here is CANPTSDKEGAYEQYF. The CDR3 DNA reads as TGCGCCAACCCGACTAGTGACAAAGAAGGCGCCTACGAGCAGTACTTC.